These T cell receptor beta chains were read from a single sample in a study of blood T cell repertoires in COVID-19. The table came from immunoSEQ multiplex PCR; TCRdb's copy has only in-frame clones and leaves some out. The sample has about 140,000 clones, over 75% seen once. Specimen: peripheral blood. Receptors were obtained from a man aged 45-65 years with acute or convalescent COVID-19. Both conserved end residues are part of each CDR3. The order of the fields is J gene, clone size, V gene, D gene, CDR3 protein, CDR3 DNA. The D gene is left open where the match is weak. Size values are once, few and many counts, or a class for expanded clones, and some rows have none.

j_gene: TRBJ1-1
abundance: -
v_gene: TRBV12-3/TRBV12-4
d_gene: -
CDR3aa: CATKRQPEAFF
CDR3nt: TGTGCCACCAAAAGACAGCCTGAAGCTTTCTTT

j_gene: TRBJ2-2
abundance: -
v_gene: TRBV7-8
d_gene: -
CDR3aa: CASSLGGRPPGELFF
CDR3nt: TGTGCCAGCAGCTTAGGGGGGCGCCCCCCCGGGGAGCTGTTTTTT

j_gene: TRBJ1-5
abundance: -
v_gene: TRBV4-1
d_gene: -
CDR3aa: CASSQERQRNQPQHF
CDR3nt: TGCGCCAGCAGCCAAGAAAGACAGAGAAATCAGCCCCAGCATTTT

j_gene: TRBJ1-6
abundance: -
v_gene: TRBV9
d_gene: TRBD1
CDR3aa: CASSVTGEGMGTLHF
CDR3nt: TGTGCCAGCAGCGTAACAGGGGAAGGGATGGGGACCCTCCACTTT

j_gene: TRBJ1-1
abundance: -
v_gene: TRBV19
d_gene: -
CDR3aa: CASSLRGLNTEAFF
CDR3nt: TGTGCCAGTAGTTTGAGGGGACTTAACACTGAAGCTTTCTTT

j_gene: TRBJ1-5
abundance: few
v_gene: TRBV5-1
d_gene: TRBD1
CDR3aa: CASSLAGTGNQPQHF
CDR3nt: TGCGCCAGCAGCTTGGCCGGGACAGGCAATCAGCCCCAGCATTTT

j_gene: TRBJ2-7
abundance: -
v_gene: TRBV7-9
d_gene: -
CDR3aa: CASSEGTSSYEQYF
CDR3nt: TGTGCCAGCAGCGAGGGAACGAGCTCCTACGAGCAGTACTTC

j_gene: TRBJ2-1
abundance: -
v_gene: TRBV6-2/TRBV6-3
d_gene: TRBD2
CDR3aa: CASSREGLAGGGEQFF
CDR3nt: TGTGCCAGCAGTAGAGAGGGACTAGCGGGAGGGGGGGAGCAGTTCTTC

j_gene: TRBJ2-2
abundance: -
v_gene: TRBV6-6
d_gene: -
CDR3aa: CASGGTGELFF
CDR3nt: TGTGCCAGTGGAGGCACCGGGGAGCTGTTTTTT

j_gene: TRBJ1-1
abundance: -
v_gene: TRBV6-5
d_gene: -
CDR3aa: CASDLQSAEAFF
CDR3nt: TGTGCCAGCGACCTGCAGAGCGCTGAAGCTTTCTTT

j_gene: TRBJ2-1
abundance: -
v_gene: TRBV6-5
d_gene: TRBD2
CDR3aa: CASRDYTYNEQFF
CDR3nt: TGTGCCAGCCGGGACTACACCTACAATGAGCAGTTCTTC

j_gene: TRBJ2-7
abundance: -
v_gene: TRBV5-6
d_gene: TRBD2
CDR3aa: CASSLGTLAGRSYEQYF
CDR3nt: TGTGCCAGCAGCTTGGGTACGTTAGCGGGGCGCTCCTACGAGCAGTACTTC

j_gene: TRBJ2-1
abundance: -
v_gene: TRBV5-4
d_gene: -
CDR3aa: CASSLGLYNEQFF
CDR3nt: TGTGCCAGCAGCTTGGGACTGTACAATGAGCAGTTCTTC

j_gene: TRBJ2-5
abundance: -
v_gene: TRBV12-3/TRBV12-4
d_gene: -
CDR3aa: CASRLGRQETQYF
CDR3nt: TGTGCCAGCAGGCTGGGGAGACAAGAGACCCAGTACTTC

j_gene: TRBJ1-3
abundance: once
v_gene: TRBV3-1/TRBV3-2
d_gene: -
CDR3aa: CASSLIPPQEGNTIYF
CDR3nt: TGTGCCAGCAGCCTAATCCCTCCACAGGAAGGAAACACCATATATTTT

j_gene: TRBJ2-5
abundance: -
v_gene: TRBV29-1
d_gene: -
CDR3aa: CSVVFSAGLQETQYF
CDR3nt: TGCAGCGTTGTCTTTTCGGCAGGGCTCCAAGAGACCCAGTACTTC

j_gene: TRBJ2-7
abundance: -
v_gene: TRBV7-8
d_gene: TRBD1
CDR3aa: CASSLGRQGGEQYF
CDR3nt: TGTGCCAGCAGCTTAGGCCGACAGGGTGGCGAGCAGTACTTC